This T cell receptor beta chain emerged from a study of prognosis after radiotherapy for stage I lung cancer. The wider study: The non-small cell lung cancer patients were all considered medically inoperable, with comorbidities accounting for this in 11 to 13 of them.

Node-negative status on CT and PET/CT applied to all patients, none having prior chemotherapy, radiotherapy or other malignancies. On this clonotype itself: Its specificity is unknown.

TCR beta CDR3 amplification from genomic DNA was performed by two-round multiplex PCR. Primers targeting each individual TRBV and TRBJ gene were applied in first-round PCR. During the second PCR round, universal primers were used. TCRdb re-derived calls from the multiplex PCR reads in MiXCR, one entry per CDR3 protein. Among about 12,000 distinct CDR3 sequences listed, 45% to 65% were seen once. The CDR3 is made up of 15 amino acids. Trimming took 5 bases from V and 6 from J; bases not matched to a gene: 9. The germline CDR1 and CDR2 sequences are LNHDA and SQIVND (reference sequence). Study findings and constraints: Unique TCR clone counts were lower following stereotactic body radiation therapy (median approximately 10,000 versus 7,000).

V and J are TRBV19 and TRBJ2-7, with 11 bases lining up with TRBD1. The receptor was derived from a donor older than 45 with non-small cell lung cancer. The sequenced sample was PBMCs, obtained before or after stereotactic body radiation therapy (not recorded which). This chain's CDR3 is CASSVTPGTGGEQYF. CDR3 DNA: TGTGCCAGTAGTGTAACCCCCGGGACAGGGGGCGAGCAGTACTTC.